This TCR beta chain is drawn from a study of blood T cell repertoires in COVID-19 (dated by TCRdb to 2018 to 2021). Study-level background: Samples covering the acute and convalescent phases of COVID-19 were provided by collaborators in the United States, Italy and Spain. The repertoires were made available in a free public database intended to serve as a resource for research on the immune response to SARS-CoV-2. HLA class I and class II types, where available, came from metadata supplied by the sample provider rather than from assay-based typing. Samples came from the ongoing ImmuneRACE study (first 160 participants) plus 1,254 subjects from 6 global collaborators. Nearly every sample came with metadata listing a de-identified subject ID, COVID-19 status, age in years and sex. The material from the prospective study consisted of cDNA or gDNA derived from T cells, B-cell-depleted T cells, or PBMCs. Subjects who had been exposed to COVID-19, were actively infected with it, or had recovered from it provided the deeply sampled blood TCRbeta repertoires that made up the dataset.

As to this clone: This clone's antigen is unknown. Per-base qualities were not stored, and no clone one base away is much larger.

The germline V gene (reference sequence) gives CDR1 as GTSNPN and CDR2 as SVGIG. Reading from cysteine to phenylalanine, the CDR3 counts 12 amino acids. Only the CDR3 region is kept as DNA, spanning 36 bases read in frame from base 1. V was cut back by 8 bases and J by 8 bases, leaving a gap of 15 bases between them. Beyond this particular receptor, the publication reports: The quantity of clinical and demographic metadata differed by source and by participant and was supplied without curation.

Participants in the prospective study were aged about 18 to 95 years, lived in under 30 United States geographic areas, and enrolled through a virtual design. In the prospective study, cohorts were assigned on the basis of participant-reported clinical history obtained from a screening survey and a study questionnaire. Exposed participants were defined as having been in contact with someone with a PCR-confirmed or clinician-diagnosed COVID-19 case within 2 weeks of study entry. Each participant in the prospective study had whole blood, serum and a nasopharyngeal or oropharyngeal swab collected by mobile phlebotomists. Prospective study participants could optionally give additional blood draws and questionnaires over an approximately 2-month period. Before DNA extraction, prospective study blood samples were shipped either frozen or at room temperature. The immunoSEQ Assay, a bias-controlled multiplex PCR, was used to amplify TCRbeta CDR3 regions from genomic DNA. From the authors' description of their analysis: Within the assay, amplification of reference gene primers was used to estimate how many nucleated cells each sample contained. Sequence reads were collapsed and filtered to measure the absolute abundance of every unique TCRbeta CDR3 rearrangement. For each sample, productive Simpson clonality was calculated as the square root of Simpson's diversity index over productive rearrangements. TCRdb limited this immuneACCESS table to in-frame rearrangements with V and J called. A share of clones is missing; checked studies link under half to unresolved V genes, and the rest is unexplained. That table gives V, J and clone size, and the DNA gave D and trimming. The sample contains 350,000 to 450,000 clones, roughly nine tenths of them found a single time. About 0.86% of the sample comes from the top ten.

The TCR comes from a woman between 40 and 50 years old who had been exposed to COVID-19. Sequenced sample: PBMCs or T cells enriched from blood (not recorded which). The chain is made from TRBV30 and TRBJ1-4, and perhaps TRBD1 as D gene, on 6 matching bases. DNA sequence: TGTGCCGCTACAGGGATGTTAGAAAAACTGTTTTTT. Translated, this gives CAATGMLEKLFF.